Below are 20 T cell receptor beta chains sequenced from a single sample in a study of T-cell memory formation after mild COVID-19. TCRdb reanalysed the 5' RACE reads using MiXCR and keeps one entry per CDR3 protein. The sample lists hundreds of thousands of distinct CDR3 sequences; about 20% were seen once. Sequencing was carried out using PBMCs or a T cell subset sorted from them (not recorded which). All receptors derive from an adult woman who had mild COVID-19 (a few samples of this study predate the infection). Cell type and time point are not known.

This clonotype was found a few times. The chain combines TRBV20-1 with TRBJ2-3; D gene uncertain. The CDR3 sequence is 16 residues long. Germline assignment: CDR1 DFQATT and CDR2 SNEGSKA (reference sequence). The CDR3 region has the DNA TGCAGCGCCCTCGGGTTGGCGCGAGCTAGCACAGATACGCAGTATTTT. Translated: CSALGLARASTDTQYF.

This clonotype came up many times. CDR3 in DNA: TGCGCCAGCAGCTCCGAAGGCGGGGCCTACGAGCAGTACTTC. Its translation is CASSSEGGAYEQYF. The genes are TRBV5-1 and TRBJ2-7; D perhaps matches TRBD2 (6 bases). CDR3 size: 14 residues. V lost 3 bases to trimming and J lost 2 bases, with 12 bases between them. Germline assignment: CDR1 SGHRS and CDR2 YFSETQ.

This clonotype came up a few times. J is TRBJ2-1 and V is TRBV6-5, with 8 bases that match TRBD2. In germline, CDR1 is MNHEY, CDR2 SVGAGI. This CDR3 is built from 14 residues. V trimming: 7 bases; J trimming: 9 bases; junction bases outside the gene matches: 11. In DNA form, the CDR3 reads TGTGCCAGCACTGACGCCGGGACTAGAAGTGAGCAGTTCTTC. It encodes CASTDAGTRSEQFF.

This clonotype was seen a handful of times. The V and J genes are TRBV24-1 and TRBJ1-2; 8 positions agree with TRBD1. There are 15 residues in the CDR3. Germline loops: CDR1 KGHDR, CDR2 SFDVKD. With 4 bases clipped from V and 3 bases from J, the junction kept 6 bases outside the gene matches. CDR3 sequence: CATSDADRADYGYTF. CDR3 sequence (DNA): TGTGCCACCAGTGACGCGGACAGGGCAGACTATGGCTACACCTTC.

CDR3: CASSLRGLAHYNEQFF. DNA of the CDR3: TGTGCCAGCAGCTTAAGGGGACTAGCCCACTACAATGAGCAGTTCTTC. The chain uses TRBV7-3 and TRBJ2-1; TRBD2 matches at 9 bases. The CDR3 sequence is 16 residues long. With V trimmed by 1 base and J by 3 bases, 4 bases remained unmatched. The germline CDR1 and CDR2 sequences are SGHTA and FQGTGA.

V and J are TRBV4-3 and TRBJ1-2; unclear D gene. The V end lost 0 bases, the J end lost 1 base, and 9 bases lay between the germline ends. There are 15 residues in the CDR3. Germline V gene data show CDR1 as LGHNA and CDR2 as YSLEER. Written as DNA, the CDR3 is TGCGCCAGCAGCCAAGATAGGCAGATTAACTATGGCTACACCTTC. It yields the protein CASSQDRQINYGYTF.

V usage is TRBV3-1 and J usage is TRBJ1-2; 7 bases are a match to TRBD1. Per germline, CDR1 LGHDT and CDR2 YNNKEL (reference sequence). V lost 5 bases and J lost 3; bases outside the gene matches: 6. The CDR3 is 14 amino acids. CDR3 in amino acids: CASSFGGGHYGYTF. CDR3 DNA sequence: TGTGCCAGCAGCTTTGGAGGGGGCCACTATGGCTACACCTTC.

V gene TRBV12-3 or TRBV12-4 combines with J gene TRBJ2-1; D gene ambiguous. The V gene lost 5 bases and the J gene lost 11 bases, with 13 bases spanning the gap. This CDR3 region has 12 residues. The DNA of the CDR3 is TGTGCCAGCAGTCACCCCGGAGAAAAGCAGTTCTTC. Translating gives CASSHPGEKQFF.

This clonotype has just a few counts. The rearrangement joins TRBV7-8 to TRBJ2-7, with D possibly TRBD1 on 6 matching bases. Germline V gives CDR1 SGHVS, CDR2 FQNEAQ. The CDR3 extends over 14 amino acids. V was trimmed by 5 bases and J by 6 bases, leaving 17 bases between them. The CDR3 nucleotides are TGTGCCAGCAGCACCTACAGGGCTGGCCCCGAGCAGTACTTC. Amino acid sequence: CASSTYRAGPEQYF.

The chain's CDR3 is CAWSVRDRENQPQHF. The CDR3 DNA reads as TGTGCCTGGAGTGTAAGGGACAGGGAAAATCAGCCCCAGCATTTT. The chain has TRBV30 and TRBJ1-5; 9 bases are shared with TRBD1. Trimming at V came to 0 bases and at J to 4 bases, leaving 4 bases not matched to a gene. This CDR3 has 15 residues. Germline V gene lookup returns CDR1 GTSNPN and CDR2 SVGIG (reference sequence).

This clonotype was detected only a few times. This rearrangement joins TRBV29-1 to TRBJ2-2; D unresolved. V lost 3 bases to trimming and J lost 5 bases, with 4 bases between them. The CDR3 loop spans 11 amino acids. Germline V gene lookup returns CDR1 SQVTM and CDR2 ANQGSEA. As DNA, the CDR3 is TGCAGCGTTGAGTGGACCGGGGAGCTGTTTTTT. Protein sequence: CSVEWTGELFF.

This clonotype was seen only a few times. CDR3 nucleotide sequence: TGTGCCAGCAGCCAGGACATCTATGGCTACACCTTC. Translating gives CASSQDIYGYTF. The chain carries TRBV7-8 and TRBJ1-2; D might be TRBD1 (5 bases). From germline, CDR1 is SGHVS and CDR2 FQNEAQ. The CDR3 covers 12 residues. Trimming pared 5 bases from V and 4 bases from J, leaving 8 bases between.

This clonotype was seen only a few times. The DNA for the CDR3 is TGTGCCAGCAGCTTTGTTCGGCGTCCTGTGGTTCCGGACGAGCAGTACTTC. This encodes CASSFVRRPVVPDEQYF. This chain joins TRBV7-8 and TRBJ2-7; D not certain. The V end was cut by 3 bases, the J end by 5 bases, with 23 bases between. CDR1 is SGHVS, CDR2 FQNEAQ, per germline. There are 17 residues in the CDR3. Based on the CDR3 plus reference TRBV7-8 and TRBJ2-7, the full variable domain is GAGVSQSPRYKVAKRGQDVALRCDPISGHVSLFWYQQALGQGPEFLTYFQNEAQLDKSGLPSDRFFAERPEGSVSTLKIQRTQQEDSAVYLCASSFVRRPVVPDEQYFGPGTRLTVT.

V gene TRBV12-3 or TRBV12-4 combines with J gene TRBJ1-4, with TRBD1 as a possible D gene (6 bases). The CDR3 spans 13 residues. With 5 bases removed from V and 6 bases from J, the gap between germline ends came to 10 bases. The CDR3 loop reads CASSVAGDEKLFF. The CDR3 DNA reads as TGTGCCAGCAGTGTCGCAGGGGATGAAAAACTGTTTTTT.

For this clonotype: One junction end does not reproduce the germline sequence, and a read error may be involved. The genes are TRBV7-2 and TRBJ2-1; 8 bases agree with TRBD2. Germline CDR1 is SGHTA and CDR2 is FQGNSA. The CDR3 has 14 residues. The CDR3 is CASSSYRATSGVPF. CDR3 coding DNA: TGTGCCAGCAGCTCGTACCGGGCTACTAGCGGAGTTCCATTC.

There are a few counts of this clonotype. Here the CDR3 reads CASSSSGTGFYEQYF. Written as DNA, the CDR3 is TGTGCCAGCAGCTCATCCGGGACAGGCTTTTACGAGCAGTACTTC. This sequence joins TRBV6-5 and TRBJ2-7; 8 nucleotides match TRBD1. The germline V gene has CDR1 MNHEY and CDR2 SVGAGI. This CDR3 is 15 amino acids long. Trimming at V came to 6 bases and at J to 4 bases, leaving 11 bases not matched to a gene.

This clonotype came up once. The genes are TRBV12-3 or TRBV12-4 and TRBJ2-1; perhaps TRBD2 as D (6 bases). Trimming stripped 5 bases from V and 4 bases from J, with 18 bases between. The CDR3 totals 16 residues. CDR3 sequence reads: CASSDTGGNYYNEQFF. The DNA of the CDR3 is TGTGCCAGCAGTGATACGGGCGGGAACTATTACAATGAGCAGTTCTTC.

This clonotype was detected only a few times. The chain couples TRBV12-2 to TRBJ2-4; TRBD1 reflects the table's D call only, with no check against the DNA. TRBV12-2 is reported as a pseudogene. The CDR3 totals 17 residues. CDR3: CASRQKLGRQAKNIQYF. In DNA form, the CDR3 reads TGTGCAAGTCGACAAAAGCTAGGCAGACAGGCCAAAAACATTCAGTACTTC.

This clonotype was seen ten or more times. The rearrangement uses TRBV6-6 and TRBJ1-5, with D possibly TRBD1 on 5 matching bases. The CDR3 extends over 16 amino acids. V gave up 7 bases and J gave up 1 base, with 17 bases separating them. Germline V gene sequence: CDR1 MNHNY, CDR2 SVGAGI (reference sequence). The CDR3 loop reads CASTFGAWGSNQPQHF. Written as DNA, the CDR3 is TGTGCCAGCACCTTTGGGGCTTGGGGAAGCAATCAGCCCCAGCATTTT.

This clonotype occurred a few times. The chain combines TRBV6-5 with TRBJ1-1; weak D call: TRBD1 (5 bases). In germline, CDR1 is MNHEY, CDR2 SVGAGI. V was cut by 3 bases and J by 3 bases, with 23 bases left in between. The CDR3 is 18 residues long. The CDR3 region is CASSYTRLIWTPHTEAFF. The CDR3 DNA reads as TGTGCCAGCAGTTATACCCGATTAATCTGGACACCTCACACTGAAGCTTTCTTT.